The 7 T cell receptor beta chains below were found in one sample sequenced in a study of T cells of healthy individuals. MiXCR, applied by TCRdb to the 5' RACE reads, yields one record per CDR3 protein. The sample shows some 39,000 distinct CDR3 sequences, about 4.2% of them seen only once. All receptors derive from a human donor in good health.

This clonotype was seen repeatedly, ten times or more. The chain combines TRBV11-2 with TRBJ1-1, with 9 positions matching TRBD1. This CDR3 is built from 14 residues. J gave up 9 bases and V 4 bases, and 9 bases lay outside the gene matches. The germline V gene encodes CDR1 SGHAT and CDR2 FQNNGV. The CDR3 here is CASSSGQGFYKAFF. The CDR3 nucleotides read TGTGCCAGCAGCTCTGGACAGGGGTTTTATAAAGCTTTCTTT.

In this sample, this clonotype turned up a few times. This chain connects TRBV6-2 or TRBV6-3 to TRBJ1-1; weak D call: TRBD1 (6 bases). The CDR3 runs to 14 residues. Germline values: CDR1 MNHEY, CDR2 SVGEGT. V lost 2 bases and J lost 4, with 11 bases in between. CDR3 nucleotide sequence: TGTGCCAGCAGTTACCCAGGGGTATCCACTGAAGCTTTCTTT. Its protein is CASSYPGVSTEAFF.

This clonotype was found many times. The rearrangement joins TRBV6-5 to TRBJ1-6; no definite D call. CDR1 is MNHEY and CDR2 is SVGAGI in the germline V gene. V was shortened by 2 bases and J by 8 bases, with 4 bases between the two germline ends. The CDR3 is made up of 12 amino acids. CDR3 region: CASSYRYSPLHF. CDR3 bases: TGTGCCAGCAGTTACCGGTATTCACCCCTCCACTTT.

The chain combines TRBV5-4 with TRBJ2-5, with TRBD2 matching 11 bases. V lost 4 bases to trimming and J lost 5 bases; unmatched junction nucleotides: 10. The germline CDR1 and CDR2 sequences are SGHNT and YYREEE (reference sequence). This CDR3 has 16 amino acids. The CDR3 nucleotides are TGTGCCAGCAGCAGCTTAGCGGGGGGGCCTCGTGAGACCCAGTACTTC. This sequence encodes CASSSLAGGPRETQYF.

This clonotype has more than one count but fewer than ten. The chain recombines TRBV18 with TRBJ1-5; D remains ambiguous. V lost 2 bases and J lost 0, with 5 bases in between. Germline V gene lookup returns CDR1 KGHSH and CDR2 LQKENI. The CDR3 has 14 residues. CDR3 loop: CASSPGSSNQPQHF. The CDR3 DNA reads TGTGCCAGCTCACCAGGATCTAGCAATCAGCCCCAGCATTTT.

V usage is TRBV29-1 and J usage is TRBJ2-2; D gene unclear. Germline CDR1 SQVTM, CDR2 ANQGSEA. CDR3 length: 12 amino acids. Between the trimmed V and J ends, which lost 0 bases and 6 bases, there was a span of 5 bases. CDR3 loop: CSVEENPGELFF. The CDR3 bases are TGCAGCGTTGAAGAAAACCCCGGGGAGCTGTTTTTT.

This clonotype was recorded at least ten times. The gene calls are TRBV18 and TRBJ2-3; 7 bases are a match to TRBD1. V gave up 1 base and J gave up 0 bases; unmatched junction bases: 4. This CDR3 comprises 16 residues. In germline, CDR1 is KGHSH, CDR2 LQKENI. CDR3 DNA: TGTGCCAGCTCACCACTACCGACAGGGAGCACAGATACGCAGTATTTT. The encoded protein is CASSPLPTGSTDTQYF.